One sample yielded the 19 T cell receptor beta chains listed below, sequenced in a study of shared clonotypes between healthy human individuals. Method: immunoSEQ multiplex PCR; TCRdb's copy keeps in-frame clones and lacks some. The profile shows under 1,100,000 clones, under 80% of them singletons. Material for sequencing was memory CD4+ T cells sorted from blood. Subset denoted: CD45RA-negative fraction. The receptors shown here come from a man aged 18 to 29 in good health.

V and J are TRBV2 and TRBJ2-3, with D perhaps matching TRBD1 or TRBD2 (5 bases each). Trimming removed 4 bases at V and 2 bases at J, with 10 bases between. CDR1 is SNHLY, CDR2 FYNNEI, per germline. This CDR3 contains 14 residues. DNA of the CDR3: TGTGCCAGCAGTGGGGGGAGCAACACAGATACGCAGTATTTT. It specifies CASSGGSNTDTQYF.

Comments on this clone: A read error may explain this, as a much larger clone is one base away. The same CDR3 also results from other DNA sequences found in this sample. V usage is TRBV6-5 and J usage is TRBJ1-5; 8 bases match TRBD1. This CDR3 is built from 14 residues. Trimming cost V 6 bases and J 2 bases; bases outside gene matches: 3. Germline V gene data show CDR1 as MNHEY and CDR2 as SVGAGI. DNA for the CDR3: TGTGCCAGCAGGCCGGGACAGGGCAATCAGCCCCAGCATTTT. Protein: CASRPGQGNQPQHF.

The chain combines TRBV12-2 with TRBJ1-4. TRBV12-2 is recorded as a pseudogene. CDR3 length: 17 amino acids. In DNA, the CDR3 is TGTGCAAGTCGCTTAGCGGGGAGGGTTACAGAGGGGGAAAAACTGTTTTTT. The encoded protein is CASRLAGRVTEGEKLFF.

The CDR3 DNA sequence: TGTGCCTGGAGTGTCGGGACAAAGAACACTGAAGCTTTCTTT. Translation gives CAWSVGTKNTEAFF. The V and J genes are TRBV30 and TRBJ1-1, with D possibly matching TRBD1 (6 bases). CDR1 is GTSNPN and CDR2 is SVGIG in the germline V gene (reference sequence). Trimming shortened V by 0 bases and J by 1 base, and 9 bases separated the two germline ends. This CDR3 comprises 14 residues.

The chain has TRBV11-2 and TRBJ2-1; TRBD2 matches at 8 bases. The CDR3 loop spans 16 amino acids. V trimming: 4 bases; J trimming: 6 bases; junction bases outside the gene matches: 11. Germline values: CDR1 SGHAT, CDR2 FQNNGV. The CDR3 region is CASSYTGGAGSNEQFF. The CDR3 DNA reads as TGTGCCAGCAGCTACACCGGGGGGGCCGGGTCCAATGAGCAGTTCTTC.

Ten or more counts support this clone. The genes are TRBV18 and TRBJ2-1; 8 bases are shared with TRBD2. V gave up 3 bases and J gave up 9 bases; unmatched junction bases: 10. The CDR3 is made up of 15 amino acids. Germline CDR1 and CDR2: KGHSH and LQKENI. This chain's CDR3 is CASSPLPGGAGEQFF. DNA of the CDR3: TGTGCCAGCTCACCCCTTCCCGGGGGGGCCGGTGAGCAGTTCTTC. Full variable domain (remainder filled in from reference TRBV18 and TRBJ2-1): NAGVMQNPRHLVRRRGQEARLRCSPMKGHSHVYWYRQLPEEGLKFMVYLQKENIIDESGMPKERFSAEFPKEGPSILRIQQVVRGDSAAYFCASSPLPGGAGEQFFGPGTRLTVL.

This clone was observed a handful of times. The chain combines TRBV6-1 with TRBJ2-7, with 7 bases that match TRBD1. This CDR3 comprises 15 residues. Per germline, CDR1 MNHNS and CDR2 SASEGT. V was pared by 5 bases and J by 0 bases, with 7 bases of the junction left unmatched. The CDR3 region is CASSNRGQISYEQYF. The CDR3 DNA sequence: TGTGCCAGCAGTAACAGGGGCCAAATCTCCTACGAGCAGTACTTC.

The chain employs TRBV28 and TRBJ2-1, with 7 positions matching TRBD1. J was trimmed by 6 bases and V by 6 bases; bases with no gene match: 11. The CDR3 is 15 amino acids. In germline, CDR1 is MDHEN, CDR2 SYDVKM. For the CDR3, the DNA is TGTGCCAGCAGCTCCCAGGGGGTCTTAGGCAATGAGCAGTTCTTC. It yields the protein CASSSQGVLGNEQFF.

V gene TRBV19 combines with J gene TRBJ2-2; 10 nucleotides agree with TRBD1. V was pared by 1 base and J by 6 bases, with 5 bases of the junction left unmatched. Germline values: CDR1 LNHDA, CDR2 SQIVND (reference sequence). The CDR3 extends over 16 amino acids. The chain's CDR3 is CASSIGGQGRSGELFF. CDR3 coding DNA: TGTGCCAGTAGTATAGGGGGACAGGGGCGATCCGGGGAGCTGTTTTTT.

The V gene is TRBV5-1, the J gene TRBJ2-7; 7 nucleotides agree with TRBD1. The V and J ends lost 5 bases and 1 base, in that order; junction bases with no gene match: 3. The CDR3 has 13 amino acids. Germline-derived CDR1 and CDR2 are SGHRS and YFSETQ. In DNA, the CDR3 is TGCGCCAGCAGAGGGGGCCTATCCTACGAGCAGTACTTC. Its translation: CASRGGLSYEQYF.

The J gene is TRBJ2-4, the V gene TRBV6-1; D perhaps matches TRBD2 (5 bases). Trimming took 6 bases from V and 8 from J, leaving 14 bases between them. This CDR3 has 13 amino acids. Germline V gene lookup returns CDR1 MNHNS and CDR2 SASEGT. CDR3 loop: CASSILGGDIQYF. For the CDR3, the DNA is TGTGCCAGCAGCATTTTAGGAGGAGACATTCAGTACTTC.

The chain uses TRBV7-2 and TRBJ2-7; 9 bases fit TRBD1. Germline V gives CDR1 SGHTA, CDR2 FQGNSA. This CDR3 spans 14 amino acids. V lost 4 bases, J lost 7 bases, and 8 bases stayed unmatched. The CDR3 reads CASSSRQGDGEQYF. In nucleotides, the CDR3 is TGTGCCAGCAGCTCCCGACAGGGGGACGGTGAGCAGTACTTC.

The chain recombines TRBV18 with TRBJ2-5; D possibly uses TRBD1 or TRBD2 (5 bases each). Germline lookup yields CDR1 KGHSH and CDR2 LQKENI. V dropped 5 bases and J dropped 3 bases, with 16 bases sitting between them. There are 15 residues in the CDR3. This CDR3 is CASSSLGTPKETQYF. The CDR3 DNA is TGTGCCAGCTCATCTCTAGGGACCCCTAAAGAGACCCAGTACTTC.

The chain couples TRBV11-2 to TRBJ2-1, with 7 positions matching TRBD2. The length of the CDR3 is 16 residues. Germline values: CDR1 SGHAT, CDR2 FQNNGV. V was clipped by 1 base and J by 4 bases; unmatched bases: 7. The CDR3 loop reads CASSLGGAGRYNEQFF. DNA of the CDR3: TGTGCCAGCAGCTTAGGGGGAGCCGGGAGGTACAATGAGCAGTTCTTC.

The chain couples TRBV28 to TRBJ2-3, with unresolved D. Germline CDR1 and CDR2: MDHEN and SYDVKM. There are 14 residues in the CDR3. V gave up 3 bases and J gave up 4 bases, with 11 bases separating them. This CDR3 reads CASSFGLEPDTQYF. In nucleotides, the CDR3 is TGTGCCAGCAGTTTTGGGCTGGAACCAGATACGCAGTATTTT.

This rearrangement joins TRBV6-1 to TRBJ2-5; D remains unclear. Between the trimmed V and J ends, which lost 1 base and 1 base, there was a span of 16 bases. The germline CDR1 and CDR2 sequences are MNHNS and SASEGT. There are 17 residues in the CDR3. The CDR3 here is CASSEEPLLAIQETQYF. CDR3 nucleotide sequence: TGTGCCAGCAGTGAAGAACCCCTTCTCGCGATCCAAGAGACCCAGTACTTC.

The J gene is TRBJ2-2, the V gene TRBV6-9; no reliable D call. Germline V lookup: CDR1 MNHGY, CDR2 SVAAGI. The V end lost 6 bases, the J end lost 8 bases, and 13 bases lay between the germline ends. This CDR3 region has 13 residues. The CDR3 region has the DNA TGTGCCAGCAGCACCCCCCACGGGGGGGAGCTGTTTTTT. It is translated as CASSTPHGGELFF.

V and J are TRBV12-5 and TRBJ2-2, with a weak D call TRBD2 (5 bases). The germline V gene has CDR1 LGHNT and CDR2 FRNRAP. V was trimmed by 4 bases and J by 3 bases, leaving 15 bases between them. The CDR3 sequence is 16 residues long. This CDR3 reads CASGSGSGKYTGELFF. CDR3 sequence (DNA): TGTGCTAGTGGTTCCGGGTCCGGGAAATACACCGGGGAGCTGTTTTTT.

This clone was picked up a small number of times. This sequence joins TRBV10-3 and TRBJ2-3, with 7 bases lining up with TRBD2. The ends lost 6 bases at V and 2 bases at J; junction bases unmatched: 5. CDR1 ENHRY and CDR2 SYGVKD come from the germline V gene. The CDR3 has 14 amino acids. CDR3 region: CAIRLAENTDTQYF. For the CDR3, the DNA is TGTGCCATCAGGCTAGCGGAGAACACAGATACGCAGTATTTT.